This T cell receptor (beta chain) was retrieved from a study of CD8+ T cells in alopecia areata. Specified treatment: oral pan-JAK inhibitor, 5-10 mg twice daily. RNA was isolated and reverse transcribed to cDNA, the sequencing template. Profiled with immunoSEQ multiplex PCR; TCRdb holds only in-frame clones, not every one. Of roughly 200,000 clones in the sample, 45% to 75% were seen once. CDR1 and CDR2 from the germline V gene are MNHEY and SMNVEV (reference sequence). Trimming took off 4 bases at V and 1 base at J, with 15 bases between the two ends. The CDR3 sequence is 16 residues long. The TCR was taken from a human donor with alopecia areata. V gene TRBV27 combines with J gene TRBJ2-3, with D possibly being TRBD2 (6 bases). The sample here was CD4+ T cells sorted from blood, taken at week 4, from a patient treated with tofacitinib. CDR3 region: CASSSRPPGGTDTQYF. CDR3 DNA sequence: TGTGCCAGCAGTTCCAGACCCCCGGGGGGCACAGATACGCAGTATTTT.